This T cell receptor beta chain originates from a study of blood T cell repertoires in COVID-19. Living in roughly 23 US areas, the participants were between roughly 18 and 95 years of age. Libraries were prepared by immunoSEQ multiplex PCR; TCRdb keeps only in-frame clonotypes and omits some of them. The repertoire consists of a few hundred thousand clones, with roughly 88% occurring once and the leading ten covering 1.4% to 1.5%. In its sample, this clone was seen once. V gave up 4 bases and J gave up 4 bases; unmatched junction bases: 10. Looked up from germline, CDR1 is PRHDT and CDR2 is FYEKMQ (reference sequence). CDR3 length: 16 amino acids.

Sequenced sample: PBMCs or T cells enriched from blood (not recorded which). This chain links TRBV13 with TRBJ2-7, with TRBD2 matching over 10 bases. This TCR derives from a woman under 30 who had been exposed to COVID-19. DNA of the CDR3: TGTGCCAGCAGCTCCCCCCCAGCGGGAGGGCCGTACGAGCAGTACTTC. Encoded protein: CASSSPPAGGPYEQYF.